These T cell receptor beta chains were read from a single sample in a study of blood T cell repertoires in COVID-19. Libraries were prepared by immunoSEQ multiplex PCR; TCRdb keeps only in-frame clonotypes and omits some of them. In the table there are about 250,000 clones, over 80% of which are singletons. Sequencing input: peripheral blood. These receptor sequences come from a woman aged 55-75 years with active or convalescent COVID-19. CDR3s include the opening cysteine and the closing phenylalanine or tryptophan. Each record gives: V gene, D gene, J gene, clone size, CDR3 protein, CDR3 DNA. The D gene is left open where the match is weak. Clone size is stated in some rows and not others, as once, few, many or a class when expanded.

>TRBV6-4|.|TRBJ1-1|.
CASSDSGTATEAFF
TGTGCCAGCAGTGACTCGGGCACAGCCACTGAAGCTTTCTTT
>TRBV19|.|TRBJ2-7|.
CASSISGAGYEQYF
TGTGCCAGTAGTATCTCAGGGGCCGGCTACGAGCAGTACTTC
>TRBV7-8|TRBD2|TRBJ2-3|.
CASSLEGWTSGGPEYF
TGTGCCAGCAGCTTAGAAGGGTGGACTAGCGGGGGCCCGGAGTATTTT
>TRBV5-1|.|TRBJ2-5|.
CASSLARGETQYF
TGCGCCAGCAGCTTGGCCCGAGGGGAGACCCAGTACTTC
>TRBV14|.|TRBJ2-2|.
CASSQGGLHTGELFF
TGTGCCAGCAGCCAGGGGGGACTGCACACCGGGGAGCTGTTTTTT
>TRBV19|.|TRBJ2-5|few
CASSRTRSGWETQYF
TGTGCCAGTAGTAGAACCCGCTCGGGGTGGGAGACCCAGTACTTC
>TRBV29-1|TRBD1|TRBJ1-5|.
CSVSGTGNQPQHF
TGCAGCGTTTCCGGGACAGGCAATCAGCCCCAGCATTTT
>TRBV9|TRBD2|TRBJ2-1|once
CASSVGPSGDYNEQFF
TGTGCCAGCAGCGTAGGCCCTAGCGGGGATTACAATGAGCAGTTCTTC
>TRBV5-1|TRBD2|TRBJ2-1|.
CASSFGSGSQNEQFF
TGCGCCAGCAGCTTTGGGAGCGGGAGTCAGAATGAGCAGTTCTTC
>TRBV20-1|.|TRBJ1-1|.
CSARAFREAFF
TGCAGTGCTAGAGCCTTCAGGGAAGCTTTCTTT
>TRBV5-1|TRBD2|TRBJ2-5|.
CASSLSLAGVETQYF
TGCGCCAGCAGCTTAAGTCTAGCGGGAGTTGAGACCCAGTACTTC